This entry describes one T cell receptor beta chain. The assay was carried out at the deep level. Here immunoSEQ multiplex PCR was the method, and the copy in TCRdb shows in-frame clones only, minus some. Here the sample spans some 2,000,000 clones, more than 90% being singletons. This entry belongs to a study of shared clonotypes between healthy human individuals. J gave up 3 bases and V 8 bases, and 16 bases lay outside the gene matches. The CDR3 consists of 18 residues. Germline lookup yields CDR1 SNHLY and CDR2 FYNNEI. All participating donors were Caucasian adults from Nashville, Tennessee. The source of this sequence is a man aged 18-30 years in good health. This sequence joins TRBV2 and TRBJ2-2; the match to TRBD2 covers 9 bases. Sequenced: naive CD4+ T cells sorted from blood. Subset reported: CD45RA+ positively selected. CDR3 in amino acids: CASQPDLAGKSDTGELFF. In DNA, the CDR3 is TGTGCCAGCCAACCGGACCTAGCGGGGAAGTCGGACACCGGGGAGCTGTTTTTT.